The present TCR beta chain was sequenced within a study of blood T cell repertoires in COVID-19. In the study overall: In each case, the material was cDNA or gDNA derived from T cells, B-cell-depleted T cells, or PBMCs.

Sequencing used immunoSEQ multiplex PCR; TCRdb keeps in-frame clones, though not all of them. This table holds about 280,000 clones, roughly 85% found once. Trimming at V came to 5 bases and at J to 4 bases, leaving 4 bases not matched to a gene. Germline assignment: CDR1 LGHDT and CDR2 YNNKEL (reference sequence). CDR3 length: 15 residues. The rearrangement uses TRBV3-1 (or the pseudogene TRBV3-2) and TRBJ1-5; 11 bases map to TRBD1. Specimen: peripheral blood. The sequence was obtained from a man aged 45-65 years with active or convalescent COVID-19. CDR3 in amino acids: CASSTGTGGNQPQHF. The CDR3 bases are TGTGCCAGCAGCACCGGGACAGGGGGAAATCAGCCCCAGCATTTT.